The rows below give T cell receptor beta chains drawn from one sample of a study of T-cell reconstitution after alpha-beta-depleted transplantation in children. Via MiXCR, TCRdb re-called the PCR reads, giving one row per CDR3 protein. This table has around 960,000 distinct CDR3 sequences, roughly 29% appearing once. Sequences were derived from PBMCs, mostly from graft donor cells, sampled 360 days after TCRalphabeta/CD19-depleted stem cell transplant. The receptor set was obtained from a boy younger than two who had a stem cell transplant for SCID, so the T cells may come from the graft donor. Each CDR3 is given with its conserved first and last residue.

>TRBJ2-1|TRBV20-1
CSAPSRRGGPSSYNEQFF
>TRBJ2-1|TRBV29-1
CSVDRRLYNEQFF
>TRBJ2-1|TRBV5-1
CASSLRTSGHNEQFF
>TRBJ2-3|TRBV5-1
CASRNGGGTDTQYF
>TRBJ2-1|TRBV7-2
CASSLRGRDNEQFF
>TRBJ2-5|TRBV6-2/TRBV6-3
CATEVATGAEETQYF
>TRBJ2-7|TRBV28
CASGTFLGGRGEQYF
>TRBJ2-3|TRBV25-1
CASSDRGRSTDTQYF
>TRBJ2-5|TRBV12-3/TRBV12-4
CASSLSGSYYQETQYF
>TRBJ2-7|TRBV6-1
CASSPGLLRAYEQYF
>TRBJ1-1|TRBV6-6
CASSYSWDTEAFF
>TRBJ2-7|TRBV20-1
CSAYRDTSYEQYF
>TRBJ1-5|TRBV7-2
CASSLSVSGQPQHF
>TRBJ1-4|TRBV12-3/TRBV12-4
CASSPMVGEKLFF
>TRBJ1-5|TRBV4-2
CASSRGQGFGQPQHF
>TRBJ2-7|TRBV7-9
CASSFPPSGLPYEQYF
>TRBJ2-5|TRBV12-3/TRBV12-4
CASSQDDKLQETQYF
>TRBJ2-3|TRBV28
CASGDPTQRNTDTQYF
>TRBJ2-3|TRBV6-2/TRBV6-3
CASSFSGGKSTDTQYF
>TRBJ2-3|TRBV7-3
CASSPHASGADTQYF
>TRBJ2-3|TRBV20-1
CSAGPSDTQYF
>TRBJ1-2|TRBV4-2
CASSQGGQSNRYGYTF
>TRBJ1-1|TRBV19
CASSPGNWNTEAFF
>TRBJ2-5|TRBV10-3
CAISDSGQGGETQYF
>TRBJ2-7|TRBV20-1
CSAPRQGSYEQYF
>TRBJ2-5|TRBV20-1
CSAPISGTDDGTQYF
>TRBJ1-2|TRBV5-5
CASSPSGTGGYGYTF
>TRBJ1-1|TRBV7-9
CASSLAAGAEAFF
>TRBJ2-1|TRBV29-1
CSGKGQSNEQFF
>TRBJ1-1|TRBV5-6
CASSLWGTARNTEAFF
>TRBJ1-2|TRBV7-8
CASSLGVSGAGTGYTF
>TRBJ1-1|TRBV7-2
CASSLAGGRGVRTEAFF
>TRBJ1-4|TRBV6-2/TRBV6-3
CASKGRNEKLFF
>TRBJ2-6|TRBV4-2
CASSQDPGRSGANVLTF
>TRBJ2-5|TRBV29-1
CSVGERETQYF
>TRBJ2-7|TRBV12-3/TRBV12-4
CASSSTPGLSYEQYF
>TRBJ2-3|TRBV5-1
CASSLKFAASTDTQYF
>TRBJ2-3|TRBV20-1
CSATGTRGPDTQYF
>TRBJ2-1|TRBV5-1
CASATGFNNEQFF
>TRBJ1-2|TRBV30
CAWSVEQNYGYTF
>TRBJ2-7|TRBV7-9
CASSLVPADSYEQYF
>TRBJ1-5|TRBV3-1
CASSLGGAFDQPQHF
>TRBJ2-1|TRBV3-1
CASSRLPGGRNEQFF
>TRBJ1-2|TRBV7-2
CASSPQDDRAYYGYTF
>TRBJ2-3|TRBV12-3/TRBV12-4
CASSSYLARGTDTQYF
>TRBJ1-1|TRBV12-3/TRBV12-4
CASTLGNFRTEAFF
>TRBJ2-4|TRBV5-5
CASSLGLAGSNIQYF
>TRBJ1-1|TRBV29-1
CSGSNRGRAAEAFF
>TRBJ2-7|TRBV20-1
CSAGGNSYEQYF
>TRBJ2-2|TRBV5-4
CASSTTGTGITGELFF
>TRBJ1-4|TRBV6-5
CASSYAGSANEKLFF
>TRBJ1-5|TRBV4-1
CASSQDGTGFGNQPQHF
>TRBJ2-2|TRBV6-2/TRBV6-3
CASSYPWAGTNTGELFF
>TRBJ1-2|TRBV6-1
CASSELPTWDYGYTF
>TRBJ2-7|TRBV12-3/TRBV12-4
CASSLGLGVEQYF
>TRBJ2-5|TRBV20-1
CSVGTSGVGYQETQYF
>TRBJ1-2|TRBV4-1
CASSPPSGGGYTF